This T cell receptor (beta chain) stems from a study of cytomegalovirus exposure and HLA in healthy donors. Study-wide points: Follow-up analysis later connected one missense variant in DCLRE1C with trimming of TCR beta V- and J-genes.

As to this clone: No antigen is known for it.

The PCR was carried out with 60 Vbeta primers and 13 Jbeta primers. Generated by immunoSEQ multiplex PCR, the TCRdb table keeps only in-frame clones and is missing some. Of around 110,000 clones listed, 80% to 90% are singletons. Per the germline V gene, CDR1 is SQVTM and CDR2 is ANQGSEA. Trimming stripped 3 bases from V and 6 bases from J, with 20 bases between. This CDR3 contains 15 residues. Material: PBMCs. The receptor was derived from a man aged 45-65 years in good health and CMV-seronegative. The chain joins TRBV29-1 to TRBJ1-1; D is perhaps TRBD1 (6 bases). This chain's CDR3 is CSVEGLTGRGAEAFF. CDR3 nucleotide sequence: TGCAGCGTTGAGGGCCTCACAGGGAGAGGCGCTGAAGCTTTCTTT. Variable domain in full (rest from reference TRBV29-1 and TRBJ1-1): SAVISQKPSRDICQRGTSLTIQCQVDSQVTMMFWYRQQPGQSLTLIATANQGSEATYESGFVIDKFPISRPNLTFSTLTVSNMSPEDSSIYLCSVEGLTGRGAEAFFGQGTRLTVV.